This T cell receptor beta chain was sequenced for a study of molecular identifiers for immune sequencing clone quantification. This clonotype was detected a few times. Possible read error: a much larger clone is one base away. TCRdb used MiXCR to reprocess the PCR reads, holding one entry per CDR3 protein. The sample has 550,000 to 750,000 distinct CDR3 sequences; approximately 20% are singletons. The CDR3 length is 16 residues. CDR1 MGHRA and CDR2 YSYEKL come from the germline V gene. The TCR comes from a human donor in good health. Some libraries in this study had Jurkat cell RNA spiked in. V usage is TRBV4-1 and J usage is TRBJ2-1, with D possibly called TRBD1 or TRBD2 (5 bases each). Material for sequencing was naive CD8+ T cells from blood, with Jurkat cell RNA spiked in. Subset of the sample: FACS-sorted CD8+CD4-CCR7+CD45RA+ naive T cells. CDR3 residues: CASSQEPGPRPLEQSF. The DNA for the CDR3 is TGCGCCAGCAGCCAAGAGCCGGGACCCCGACCTCTGGAGCAGTCCTTC.